This T cell receptor delta chain emerged from a study of γδ T cells in repeated Plasmodium falciparum infection (dated by TCRdb to the early 2020s). Looking at the study overall: The natural-infection arm enrolled Malian children exposed to intense seasonal malaria transmission, compared against age and gender matched Australian children. Roughly 5 malaria-naive U.S. adults underwent four controlled human malaria infections by bites from P. falciparum NF54-infected Anopheles stephensi mosquitoes over about 630 days. Controlled-infection subjects were sampled at baseline, immediately before selected infections, and 21 days after each infection. Malian gammadelta TCR repertoires were analysed cross-sectionally in periods with no transmission and longitudinally across episodes of acute febrile malaria. Using both natural infection in Mali and controlled human malaria infection, the study looked at the way repeated Plasmodium falciparum infection shapes the human gammadelta T cell repertoire.

The paper's findings and limits, for the study overall: The Malian cohort was drawn from a small rural village made up mostly of one ethnic group, which limits generalizability. The controlled-infection cohort was small, limiting analysis of inter-individual variability in gammadelta T cell responses. Vdelta2-negative gammadelta TCR repertoires from Malian children appeared more clonally expanded, less diverse and less shared than those of Australian children. Vgamma9/Vdelta2+ TCR repertoires kept a highly stable polyclonal repertoire across time and infection, and many TCRgamma sequences overlapped between individuals. Repeated controlled infections appeared to drive waves of new clonotype selection in Vdelta2-negative, largely Vdelta1+, gammadelta TCR repertoires.

For bulk TCR repertoire analysis, Vgamma9/Vdelta2+ and Vdelta2-negative gammadelta T cell populations were isolated by flow sorting from peripheral blood mononuclear cells. Of note for this clone: Its antigen is not yet known. For this DNA, TCRdb reports the protein of a much larger clone, which diverges at residue 11, most likely from a read error; the protein presented here is translated directly from the DNA.

The CDR3 contains 15 residues, cysteine and phenylalanine counted. Left in the record is the CDR3 DNA by itself, 45 bases read in frame from the first base. CDR1 and CDR2 are read off the germline V gene as GEAIGNYY and EKD. The method behind the library was multiplex PCR. TCRdb records Illumina MiSeq as the sequencer. Each sorted gammadelta T cell sample was sequenced for both the TCR gamma (TRG) and TCR delta (TRD) chains. In the source study's methods: The repertoire analyses drew on clonotype tree plots, the accumulated frequency of the top 20 clonotypes, and diversity index (DI) and D75 metrics. The public reads were reprocessed by TCRdb using CATT, and rows of matching DNA were later combined. The V and J calls come from TCRdb's annotation, not from the publication. Counted in this sample were around 89,000 delta-chain clones; around 1.4% of them appeared once. The ten largest clones capture under 9.5% of the sample.

The receptor was derived from a pool of human donors (malaria-infected and uninfected, not separated). The sequenced material came from gamma-delta T cells from blood. This receptor chain uses TRDV2 and TRDJ1, with the D gene too uncertain to name. TCRdb carries no J gene annotation; the J gene was assigned here by matching the DNA with germline. The sequenced DNA is TGTGCCTGTGACTCGGTCGGGGTAAAAACCGGTAAACTCATCTTT. Translated, it gives CACDSVGVKTGKLIF.